This T cell receptor beta chain comes out of a study of blood T cell repertoires in COVID-19. This clone was picked up one time. In the original workflow: Amplification of reference gene primers was used by the study to estimate nucleated cell counts. Here immunoSEQ multiplex PCR was the method, and the copy in TCRdb shows in-frame clones only, minus some. Clone size and the V and J calls come from that table; the DNA yielded D and trimming. Of roughly 250,000 clones in the sample, around four fifths were seen once. V was clipped by 1 base and J by 2 bases, with 11 bases between them. Looked up from germline, CDR1 is LGHNA and CDR2 is YNFKEQ. The CDR3 runs 15 residues.

The source material was peripheral blood. The origin of this receptor is a man aged 40-49 years with active or convalescent COVID-19. The rearrangement uses TRBV4-2 and TRBJ1-1; D remains unclear. In DNA form, the CDR3 reads TGTGCCAGCAGCCAAGTTCTCCTAGTAAACACTGAAGCTTTCTTT. It is translated as CASSQVLLVNTEAFF.